The rows below give T cell receptor beta chains drawn from one sample of a study of blood T cell repertoires in COVID-19. Data came from immunoSEQ multiplex PCR; TCRdb stores just in-frame clones and leaves some out. The sample has fewer than 200,000 clones; 89% are singletons. Sequencing was performed on peripheral blood. Receptors were obtained from a man aged 18 to 29 who had recovered from COVID-19. The CDR3 runs from the conserved cysteine through the conserved F or W. D genes are given only for firm matches. The listing skips clone size in some rows; elsewhere it reads once, few, many or a size class.

clone_size	cdr3_length	v_call	j_call	d_call	cdr3_nt	cdr3_aa
NA	12	TRBV7-9	TRBJ2-3	NA	TGTGCCAGCAGCCAGGGTACAGATACGCAGTATTTT	CASSQGTDTQYF
NA	15	TRBV7-6	TRBJ2-1	TRBD2	TGTGCCAGCAGCTTAGGGCTGCGGGAGGCCAATGAGCAGTTCTTC	CASSLGLREANEQFF
NA	15	TRBV27	TRBJ2-3	NA	TGTGCCAGCAGTCGCCTGAGGACTAGCACAGATACGCAGTATTTT	CASSRLRTSTDTQYF
NA	14	TRBV2	TRBJ2-4	NA	TGTGCCAGCAGGGGACTCCAGAATGTTGACATTCAGTACTTC	CASRGLQNVDIQYF
NA	13	TRBV2	TRBJ2-5	NA	TGTGCCAGCAGAGGGGGACTAAAAGAGACCCAGTACTTC	CASRGGLKETQYF
once	15	TRBV27	TRBJ2-2	TRBD1	TGTGCCAGCAGTTGGGACAGGGGCGGCACCGGGGAGCTGTTTTTT	CASSWDRGGTGELFF
NA	17	TRBV11-2	TRBJ1-6	NA	TGTGCCAGCAGCTTATCTTTAAGGAATCGGGATAATTCACCCCTCCACTTT	CASSLSLRNRDNSPLHF
NA	13	TRBV30	TRBJ1-1	NA	TGTGCCTGGAGGAACGGGGAGAACACTGAAGCTTTCTTT	CAWRNGENTEAFF
NA	15	TRBV7-2	TRBJ2-3	TRBD1	TGTGCCAGCAGCTTAGCGGGACAGGGGAAGAATACGCAGTATTTT	CASSLAGQGKNTQYF
NA	14	TRBV2	TRBJ1-2	NA	TGTGCCAGCAGTGTCTCCGGGAAACAGTATGGCTACACCTTC	CASSVSGKQYGYTF
NA	14	TRBV2	TRBJ2-2	TRBD1	TGTGCCAGCCAGAGGGACAGTGGCACCGGGGAGCTGTTTTTT	CASQRDSGTGELFF
NA	16	TRBV3-1/TRBV3-2	TRBJ1-5	NA	TGTGCCAGCAGCCATTGGGGTAAGGGGGACAATCAGCCCCAGCATTTT	CASSHWGKGDNQPQHF
NA	16	TRBV7-2	TRBJ2-1	TRBD2	TGTGCCAGCAGCCGGGCCCCTAGCGGGAGTGGAGGGGAGCAGTTCTTC	CASSRAPSGSGGEQFF
NA	14	TRBV11-2	TRBJ1-1	NA	TGTGCCAGCAGCTCGGACACCCGGAGGGCTGAAGCTTTCTTT	CASSSDTRRAEAFF
NA	14	TRBV2	TRBJ1-1	NA	TGTGCCAGCAGTGCCCAGGGCCCCGACACTGAAGCTTTCTTT	CASSAQGPDTEAFF
few	16	TRBV11-3	TRBJ2-3	TRBD2	TGTGCCAGCAGCTCGTGGACTAGCGGGGACACAGATACGCAGTATTTT	CASSSWTSGDTDTQYF
NA	12	TRBV2	TRBJ1-1	NA	TGTGCCAGCAAAGGGGATCACACTGAAGCTTTCTTT	CASKGDHTEAFF
once	15	TRBV29-1	TRBJ2-6	TRBD2	TGCAGCGTTGACGGGGGAGGGGCTGGGGCCAACGTCCTGACTTTC	CSVDGGGAGANVLTF
NA	15	TRBV7-9	TRBJ2-7	TRBD2	TGTGCCAGCAGCTTTCTAGCGGGAGGGTCCTACGAGCAGTACTTC	CASSFLAGGSYEQYF
NA	13	TRBV5-5	TRBJ2-7	TRBD1	TGTGCCAGCAGCTCGGACAGGGCCTACGAGCAGTACTTC	CASSSDRAYEQYF
NA	15	TRBV7-6	TRBJ2-1	TRBD1	TGTGCCAGCAGCTTCGACAGGGGGCGTATGGATGAGCAGTTCTTC	CASSFDRGRMDEQFF
NA	13	TRBV27	TRBJ1-2	NA	TGTGCCAGTGGGGGGGACACCACCTATGGCTACACCTTC	CASGGDTTYGYTF
NA	15	TRBV7-2	TRBJ2-2	NA	TGTGCCAGCAGTTTAAGGGGTTCCAACACCGGGGAGCTGTTTTTT	CASSLRGSNTGELFF
NA	15	TRBV4-3	TRBJ2-1	TRBD2	TGCGCCAGCAGCCCATCGAGGACTAGCGGGACTGAGCAGTTCTTC	CASSPSRTSGTEQFF
NA	13	TRBV5-4	TRBJ2-7	NA	TGTGCCAGCAGCGGTATCGACAGTTACGAGCAGTACTTC	CASSGIDSYEQYF
NA	12	TRBV10-2	TRBJ2-7	NA	TGCGCCAGCAGTGAGTACAGCTACGAGCAGTACTTC	CASSEYSYEQYF
NA	16	TRBV4-2	TRBJ2-3	TRBD1	TGTGCCAGCAGCCATCCCGGGACAGGGGGCACAGATACGCAGTATTTT	CASSHPGTGGTDTQYF
NA	16	TRBV9	TRBJ2-7	TRBD1	TGTGCCAGCAGCGGAGGGACAGGTTACGGCTACTACGAGCAGTACTTC	CASSGGTGYGYYEQYF
NA	14	TRBV15	TRBJ1-1	NA	TGTGCCACCAGCAGGGACAGTTTGAACACTGAAGCTTTCTTT	CATSRDSLNTEAFF
NA	15	TRBV15	TRBJ1-1	NA	TGTGCCACCAGCACCCGGATCGTCCGGGACACTGAAGCTTTCTTT	CATSTRIVRDTEAFF
NA	12	TRBV29-1	TRBJ1-1	NA	TGCAGCGTTACGGACATGAACACTGAAGCTTTCTTT	CSVTDMNTEAFF
NA	13	TRBV7-2	TRBJ2-7	NA	TGTGCCAGCAGCCCGGACAGCTCCTACGAGCAGTACTTC	CASSPDSSYEQYF
NA	12	TRBV3-1/TRBV3-2	TRBJ2-7	NA	TGTGCCAGCAGCCAGATGAGTACCGAGCAGTACTTC	CASSQMSTEQYF
NA	13	TRBV25-1	TRBJ1-1	NA	TGTGCCAGCAGGGGGCTCGGGAACACTGAAGCTTTCTTT	CASRGLGNTEAFF
NA	22	TRBV24-1	TRBJ2-2	NA	TGTGCCACCAGGAGCTGGACAGGGAAAAAAGGAGCGGGAGGAGATGGCACCGGGGAGCTGTTTTTT	CATRSWTGKKGAGGDGTGELFF
NA	15	TRBV11-2	TRBJ2-1	TRBD2	TGTGCCAGCAGCTCAGAAGCGGGGGCCTACAATGAGCAGTTCTTC	CASSSEAGAYNEQFF
NA	14	TRBV18	TRBJ2-7	TRBD2	TGTGCCAGCTCACCTTGGACTAGCGGGAACGAGCAGTACTTC	CASSPWTSGNEQYF
NA	14	TRBV28	TRBJ1-4	NA	TGTGCCAGCAGTTTTAGAGCATCTAATGAAAAACTGTTTTTT	CASSFRASNEKLFF
NA	18	TRBV28	TRBJ1-2	NA	TGTGCCAGCACCACCCCGGGGGGTAACCATGGAGCTAACTATGGCTACACCTTC	CASTTPGGNHGANYGYTF
NA	16	TRBV6-1	TRBJ2-2	TRBD2	TGTGCCAGCAGTGGTAGCGGGAGGGGGGGAGCCGGGGAGCTGTTTTTT	CASSGSGRGGAGELFF
NA	16	TRBV7-3	TRBJ2-1	TRBD2	TGTGCCAGCAGCTCCTTCGCGGGAGCGGGCCACAATGAGCAGTTCTTC	CASSSFAGAGHNEQFF
NA	16	TRBV2	TRBJ1-3	NA	TGTGCCAGCAGTCGACAGGATCCTAGTGCGGGAAACACCATATATTTT	CASSRQDPSAGNTIYF
NA	17	TRBV6-1	TRBJ1-5	TRBD1	TGTGCCAGCAGTGAAAGTAGAGGACAGGGGATCAATCAGCCCCAGCATTTT	CASSESRGQGINQPQHF
NA	17	TRBV28	TRBJ1-5	TRBD1	TGTGCCAGCAGTTTCCCGCGGACAGGGGAGGGCAATCAGCCCCAGCATTTT	CASSFPRTGEGNQPQHF
few	17	TRBV28	TRBJ1-6	TRBD1	TGTGCCAGCAAGGGGACAGGGAAAGGCTCCTATAATTCACCCCTCCACTTT	CASKGTGKGSYNSPLHF
NA	14	TRBV5-1	TRBJ2-3	TRBD2	TGCGCCAGCAGAGCGCGGGAGTTGGGGGATACGCAGTATTTT	CASRARELGDTQYF
NA	11	TRBV28	TRBJ1-1	NA	TGTGCCAGCAGTCGCGGGAGGGAGGCTTTCTTT	CASSRGREAFF
once	14	TRBV7-2	TRBJ2-5	TRBD2	TGTGCCAGCAGCGTTAGCGGGAGAGGGGAGACCCAGTACTTC	CASSVSGRGETQYF
NA	14	TRBV4-2	TRBJ1-2	NA	TGTGCCAGCAGCCAAGCGGTAGGTCAGGATGGCTACACCTTC	CASSQAVGQDGYTF
NA	13	TRBV7-2	TRBJ2-5	TRBD1	TGTGCCAGCAGCCGGGACAGGGCTGAGACCCAGTACTTC	CASSRDRAETQYF
NA	16	TRBV9	TRBJ1-2	NA	TGTGCCAGCAGCGGCGGGACGTCGAGACGTAACTATGGCTACACCTTC	CASSGGTSRRNYGYTF
NA	12	TRBV13	TRBJ2-3	TRBD2	TGTGCCAGCAGCTTAAGACTAGCTTCGCAGTATTTT	CASSLRLASQYF
NA	15	TRBV2	TRBJ1-6	NA	TGTGCCAGCAGTGAAGAGGGCAGGGGTAATTCACCCCTCCACTTT	CASSEEGRGNSPLHF
NA	13	TRBV28	TRBJ1-2	NA	TGTGCCAGCAGTCCGACAGGACGCTATGGCTACACCTTC	CASSPTGRYGYTF
NA	13	TRBV5-4	TRBJ2-1	TRBD2	TGTGCCAGCAGAGCGGGGGACTACAATGAGCAGTTCTTC	CASRAGDYNEQFF
NA	13	TRBV10-3	TRBJ1-5	NA	TGTGCCGTCAGAGAATCTATGGATCAGCCCCAGCATTTT	CAVRESMDQPQHF
NA	15	TRBV19	TRBJ2-3	NA	TGTGCCAGTAGTTCCCTTAGCGGTGGCACAGATACGCAGTATTTT	CASSSLSGGTDTQYF